The T cell receptor (beta chain) under discussion was sequenced for a study of cytomegalovirus exposure and HLA in healthy donors. Using immunoSEQ multiplex PCR, the repertoire was profiled, and TCRdb retains in-frame clones only, with some absent. The sample lists approximately 170,000 clones, about 89% occurring once. Source material: PBMCs. This receptor was obtained from a woman under 30 in good health and CMV-seropositive.

In DNA, the CDR3 is TGTGCCTGGAGTGTACTACGACGGCGGGGCTACACCTTC. This codes for CAWSVLRRRGYTF. V is TRBV30 and J is TRBJ1-2, with unresolved D. The length of the CDR3 is 13 residues. Germline V CDR1 and CDR2: GTSNPN, SVGIG (reference sequence). Trimming shortened V by 0 bases and J by 8 bases, and 13 bases separated the two germline ends.